The 20 T cell receptor beta chains below all came from one sample that was sequenced in a study of blood T cell repertoires in COVID-19. The method was immunoSEQ multiplex PCR; TCRdb's version includes in-frame clones alone and lacks a portion of them. Here the sample spans around 100,000 clones, roughly 87% being singletons. The source material was peripheral blood. These receptors all come from a man aged 25 to 45 in a cohort sampled during active COVID-19.

This rearrangement joins TRBV27 to TRBJ2-7; the D gene is possibly TRBD2 (5 bases). CDR1 is MNHEY and CDR2 is SMNVEV in the germline V gene (reference sequence). The CDR3 covers 15 residues. The germline V and J ends were trimmed by 6 bases and 0 bases, with 15 bases remaining between them. The CDR3 sequence is CASRDSGMGSYEQYF. The CDR3 bases are TGTGCCAGCAGGGACTCGGGAATGGGCTCCTACGAGCAGTACTTC.

This chain uses TRBV19 with TRBJ2-4; TRBD2 might be the D (5 bases). Germline V gives CDR1 LNHDA, CDR2 SQIVND (reference sequence). The V end lost 3 bases, the J end lost 2 bases, and 14 bases lay between the germline ends. This CDR3 spans 16 amino acids. The CDR3 loop reads CASSIGSGGTKNIQYF. The CDR3, as DNA: TGTGCCAGTAGTATTGGGAGTGGTGGGACCAAAAACATTCAGTACTTC.

The chain combines TRBV5-4 with TRBJ1-1; D remains ambiguous. Deletions cut 0 bases from V and 3 bases from J, with 12 bases between. Germline assignment: CDR1 SGHNT and CDR2 YYREEE (reference sequence). The CDR3 is 15 amino acids. For the CDR3, the DNA is TGTGCCAGCAGCTTGGCCCTTCGCGAGGACACTGAAGCTTTCTTT. It encodes CASSLALREDTEAFF.

The DNA of the CDR3 is TGTGCCAGCAGCCAAGTATACGAGCAGTACTTC. It codes for CASSQVYEQYF. This chain links TRBV14 with TRBJ2-7; no reliable D call. The CDR3 consists of 11 residues. Germline CDR1 and CDR2: SGHDN and FVKESK. V lost 1 base to trimming and J lost 4 bases, with 2 bases between them.

The J gene is TRBJ2-5, the V gene TRBV5-4; TRBD2 agrees at 11 bases. Germline values: CDR1 SGHNT, CDR2 YYREEE (reference sequence). The V gene end was trimmed by 4 bases and the J gene end by 2 bases; junction bases not matched to a gene: 7. This CDR3 has 16 residues. The chain's CDR3 is CASSRSSGGKQETQYF. In DNA form, the CDR3 reads TGTGCCAGCAGCCGATCTAGCGGGGGGAAGCAAGAGACCCAGTACTTC. Together with reference TRBV5-4 and TRBJ2-5, the CDR3 gives the full variable domain: ETGVTQSPTHLIKTRGQQVTLRCSSQSGHNTVSWYQQALGQGPQFIFQYYREEENGRGNFPPRFSGLQFPNYSSELNVNALELDDSALYLCASSRSSGGKQETQYFGPGTRLLVL.

V gene TRBV30 combines with J gene TRBJ2-7, with 9 positions matching TRBD1. V gave up 5 bases and J gave up 3 bases; unmatched junction bases: 8. The germline CDR1 and CDR2 sequences are GTSNPN and SVGIG (reference sequence). The CDR3 runs to 14 residues. The DNA of the CDR3 is TGTGCCTGGGCCCCCGGGACAGGGTACTACGAGCAGTACTTC. This sequence encodes CAWAPGTGYYEQYF.

The chain uses TRBV19 and TRBJ1-1, with TRBD1 as a possible D gene (6 bases). Trimming took off 5 bases at V and 5 bases at J, with 9 bases between the two ends. The CDR3 has 12 residues. CDR1 LNHDA and CDR2 SQIVND come from the germline V gene (reference sequence). The CDR3 sequence: CASSSTGTEAFF. The CDR3 DNA reads TGTGCCAGTAGTTCGACAGGAACTGAAGCTTTCTTT.

This clone turned up a few times. CDR3: CASSPAGQGNSPLHF. The DNA for the CDR3 is TGTGCCAGCTCACCTGCGGGACAGGGGAATTCACCCCTCCACTTT. The chain is built from TRBV18 and TRBJ1-6; TRBD1 matches at 10 bases. Germline V lookup: CDR1 KGHSH, CDR2 LQKENI. The CDR3 sequence is 15 residues long. After removal of 3 bases from V and 7 bases from J, the junction contained 3 bases not matched to a gene. Drawing the rest from reference TRBV18 and TRBJ1-6, the complete variable domain is NAGVMQNPRHLVRRRGQEARLRCSPMKGHSHVYWYRQLPEEGLKFMVYLQKENIIDESGMPKERFSAEFPKEGPSILRIQQVVRGDSAAYFCASSPAGQGNSPLHFGNGTRLTVT.

This clone was detected only once. This chain uses TRBV6-5 with TRBJ1-1; TRBD1 is a possible D gene (5 bases). CDR1 is MNHEY and CDR2 is SVGAGI in the germline V gene. CDR3 size: 14 residues. Trimming pared 5 bases from V and 1 base from J, leaving 11 bases between. The CDR3 sequence: CASSPLTGNTEAFF. DNA of the CDR3: TGTGCCAGCAGTCCCCTAACAGGGAACACTGAAGCTTTCTTT.

The J gene is TRBJ2-3, the V gene TRBV19; D is perhaps TRBD2 (5 bases). V was pared by 6 bases and J by 1 base, with 11 bases between. The CDR3 is 14 residues long. From germline, CDR1 is LNHDA and CDR2 SQIVND (reference sequence). CDR3 region: CASRATGGTDTQYF. As DNA, the CDR3 is TGTGCCAGTAGGGCCACCGGGGGCACAGATACGCAGTATTTT.

In DNA form, the CDR3 reads TGTGCCTGGAGTGTACGGGGGGATGGCTACACCTTC. Translating gives CAWSVRGDGYTF. The chain recombines TRBV30 with TRBJ1-2, with D perhaps TRBD1 (5 bases). CDR1 GTSNPN and CDR2 SVGIG come from the germline V gene (reference sequence). The V end was cut by 0 bases, the J end by 6 bases, with 8 bases between. The CDR3 runs to 12 residues.

This clone showed up just once. The gene calls are TRBV5-1 and TRBJ2-3, with 8 bases lining up with TRBD2. V dropped 4 bases and J dropped 0; count of bases not matched to a gene: 4. The CDR3 has 15 amino acids. Germline values: CDR1 SGHRS, CDR2 YFSETQ. The CDR3: CASSVGGASTDTQYF. CDR3 DNA sequence: TGCGCCAGCAGCGTCGGGGGGGCTAGCACAGATACGCAGTATTTT.

The rearrangement uses TRBV24-1 and TRBJ2-3; 7 nucleotides line up with TRBD2. V was clipped by 4 bases and J by 5 bases; unmatched bases: 14. This CDR3 spans 17 amino acids. Germline assignment: CDR1 KGHDR and CDR2 SFDVKD. The CDR3 nucleotides read TGTGCCACCAGTGACCCCGGACTAGGAGGCCAAGTAGATACGCAGTATTTT. This sequence encodes CATSDPGLGGQVDTQYF.

V and J are TRBV9 and TRBJ2-2; 7 bases map to TRBD1. The V and J ends lost 9 bases and 0 bases, in that order; junction bases with no gene match: 8. The germline gives CDR1 SGDLS, CDR2 YYNGEE. The CDR3 runs to 15 residues. CDR3 coding DNA: TGTGCCACCAACCCGGGACAGACGAACACCGGGGAGCTGTTTTTT. It translates to CATNPGQTNTGELFF. The full variable domain, rest sourced from reference TRBV9 and TRBJ2-2, is DSGVTQTPKHLITATGQRVTLRCSPRSGDLSVYWYQQSLDQGLQFLIQYYNGEERAKGNILERFSAQQFPDLHSELNLSSLELGDSALYFCATNPGQTNTGELFFGEGSRLTVL.

V gene TRBV5-4 combines with J gene TRBJ1-1, with D unclear. Germline loops: CDR1 SGHNT, CDR2 YYREEE (reference sequence). Trimming cost V 4 bases and J 4 bases, with 11 bases left between them. This CDR3 contains 13 residues. This CDR3 is CASSPTAFTEAFF. The CDR3 DNA follows: TGTGCCAGCAGCCCCACAGCCTTCACTGAAGCTTTCTTT.

The rearrangement links TRBV6-5 to TRBJ1-5; 7 bases are shared with TRBD1. Per the germline V gene, CDR1 is MNHEY and CDR2 is SVGAGI. J gave up 6 bases and V 5 bases, and 7 bases lay outside the gene matches. This CDR3 is built from 14 residues. CDR3 sequence reads: CASSPTGRSQPQHF. DNA of the CDR3: TGTGCCAGCAGTCCGACAGGGAGGAGTCAGCCCCAGCATTTT.

The chain links TRBV5-4 to TRBJ2-5; possible D gene TRBD1, 6 bases. Germline CDR1 SGHNT, CDR2 YYREEE (reference sequence). The CDR3 length is 15 residues. The ends were cut back, 0 bases at V and 1 base at J, with 10 bases in the middle. CDR3 sequence: CASSLDWGPQETQYF. The CDR3 nucleotides are TGTGCCAGCAGCTTGGATTGGGGGCCCCAAGAGACCCAGTACTTC.

V is TRBV6-6 and J is TRBJ2-5; D gene ambiguous. Germline values: CDR1 MNHNY, CDR2 SVGAGI (reference sequence). Trimming removed 2 bases from V and 2 bases from J, with 6 bases in between. This CDR3 region has 13 residues. CDR3 nucleotides: TGTGCCAGCAGTTACCCCATTCAAGAGACCCAGTACTTC. Residues: CASSYPIQETQYF.

This chain joins TRBV24-1 and TRBJ2-2; 10 nucleotides match TRBD1. The CDR3 consists of 14 residues. Germline V gene data show CDR1 as KGHDR and CDR2 as SFDVKD. Trimming removed 7 bases from V and 3 bases from J; junction bases left unmatched: 1. The CDR3 loop reads CATRGTGDTGELFF. CDR3 nucleotides: TGTGCCACCAGAGGGACAGGGGACACCGGGGAGCTGTTTTTT.

This chain links TRBV30 with TRBJ2-1, with 8 bases matching TRBD1. CDR3 length: 14 residues. V dropped 2 bases and J dropped 2; count of bases not matched to a gene: 2. CDR1 and CDR2 (germline): GTSNPN, SVGIG (reference sequence). The CDR3 reads CAWSQGATYNEQFF. CDR3 sequence (DNA): TGTGCCTGGAGTCAGGGGGCGACCTACAATGAGCAGTTCTTC. The whole variable domain, remainder taken from reference TRBV30 and TRBJ2-1, is SQTIHQWPATLVQPVGSPLSLECTVEGTSNPNLYWYRQAAGRGLQLLFYSVGIGQISSEVPQNLSASRPQDRQFILSSKKLLLSDSGFYLCAWSQGATYNEQFFGPGTRLTVL.